This entry lists 28 T cell receptor beta chains sequenced from one sample in a study of blood T cell repertoires in COVID-19. TCRdb keeps only in-frame clones here, not all; method: immunoSEQ multiplex PCR. The data hold 200,000 to 250,000 clones, with about 86% observed a single time. Sequenced material: peripheral blood. The receptors were sampled from a young woman who had recovered from COVID-19.

The genes are TRBV7-8 and TRBJ1-1; D not resolved. Germline V CDR1 and CDR2: SGHVS, FQNEAQ. Between the trimmed V and J ends, which lost 5 bases and 6 bases, there was a span of 19 bases. This CDR3 is built from 15 residues. The CDR3: CASSPAEGIGSEAFF. As DNA, the CDR3 is TGTGCCAGCAGCCCAGCCGAGGGAATTGGATCTGAAGCTTTCTTT.

The chain employs TRBV4-3 and TRBJ2-7; a weak D match, TRBD2 (6 bases). Per germline, CDR1 LGHNA and CDR2 YSLEER. The CDR3 contains 16 residues. V lost 3 bases and J 0 bases, leaving 15 bases between the germline ends. As DNA, the CDR3 is TGCGCCAGCAGCCACCAGGGAGGTACGGGCTCCTACGAGCAGTACTTC. Translating it yields CASSHQGGTGSYEQYF.

The CDR3 here is CASSYLTSASYEQYF. CDR3 coding DNA: TGTGCCAGCAGTTACTTGACTAGCGCCTCCTACGAGCAGTACTTC. The chain recombines TRBV6-6 with TRBJ2-7; the match to TRBD2 covers 8 bases. Per the germline V gene, CDR1 is MNHNY and CDR2 is SVGAGI (reference sequence). V lost 1 base to trimming and J lost 0 bases; unmatched junction nucleotides: 2. The CDR3 is made up of 15 amino acids.

This rearrangement joins TRBV4-1 to TRBJ2-7; TRBD1 aligns across 7 bases. Germline-derived CDR1 and CDR2 are MGHRA and YSYEKL. The CDR3 spans 15 residues. V was clipped by 0 bases and J by 1 base; unmatched bases: 3. As DNA, the CDR3 is TGCGCCAGCAGCCAAGATTTGGGACAGTCCTACGAGCAGTACTTC. Translating gives CASSQDLGQSYEQYF.

The rearrangement links TRBV6-5 to TRBJ1-2, with 8 bases fitting TRBD1. Trimming removed 3 bases from V and 3 bases from J; junction bases left unmatched: 6. This CDR3 region has 15 residues. In germline, CDR1 is MNHEY, CDR2 SVGAGI. The CDR3 DNA sequence: TGTGCCAGCAGTTATGGACAGGGACTACACTATGGCTACACCTTC. Its translation is CASSYGQGLHYGYTF.

CDR3 coding DNA: TGTGCCAGCAGCTTAGTAATTTTAAGCGGGGGGGCGAATGAGCAGTTCTTC. Encoded protein: CASSLVILSGGANEQFF. The chain combines TRBV11-2 with TRBJ2-1, with 10 positions matching TRBD2. The CDR3 is 17 residues long. The V gene end was trimmed by 1 base and the J gene end by 7 bases; junction bases not matched to a gene: 10. Germline CDR1 SGHAT, CDR2 FQNNGV.

Written as DNA, the CDR3 is TGTGCCGGTGGACAGGGGCGCTCTGGGGCCAACGTCCTGACTTTC. Translated: CAGGQGRSGANVLTF. The chain joins TRBV5-4 to TRBJ2-6; 9 nucleotides agree with TRBD1. The CDR3 contains 15 residues. Trimming took 10 bases from V and 0 from J; bases not matched to a gene: 5. Germline CDR1 SGHNT, CDR2 YYREEE (reference sequence).

This chain links TRBV19 with TRBJ2-3; 11 bases match TRBD2. The germline gives CDR1 LNHDA, CDR2 SQIVND (reference sequence). V lost 4 bases and J lost 2; bases outside the gene matches: 2. This CDR3 region has 15 residues. Written as DNA, the CDR3 is TGTGCCAGTAGTAGACTAGCGGGGAACACAGATACGCAGTATTTT. It yields the protein CASSRLAGNTDTQYF.

Remarks on this clone: A much larger clone lies a single base off, so this may be a read error. The chain employs TRBV5-1 and TRBJ1-1; D is possibly TRBD1 (5 bases). This CDR3 is 14 amino acids long. V lost 0 bases and J lost 1, with 7 bases in between. The germline V gene encodes CDR1 SGHRS and CDR2 YFSETQ. The CDR3 is CASSLGQPNTEAFF. CDR3 bases: TGCGCCAGCAGCTTGGGACAGCCGAACACTGAAGCTTTCTTT.

The chain uses TRBV11-2 and TRBJ2-7; D gene unclear. The length of the CDR3 is 16 residues. From germline, CDR1 is SGHAT and CDR2 FQNNGV. The V gene lost 2 bases and the J gene lost 4 bases, with 18 bases spanning the gap. The CDR3 here is CASSLTSLSLPYEQYF. Here the CDR3 DNA reads TGTGCCAGCAGCTTAACTTCTCTATCCCTTCCTTACGAGCAGTACTTC. The full variable domain, rest sourced from reference TRBV11-2 and TRBJ2-7, is EAGVAQSPRYKIIEKRQSVAFWCNPISGHATLYWYQQILGQGPKLLIQFQNNGVVDDSQLPKDRFSAERLKGVDSTLKIQPAKLEDSAVYLCASSLTSLSLPYEQYFGPGTRLTVT.

This clone was detected once. One end of the junction fails to match germline, which may point to a read error. The rearrangement links TRBV12-3 or TRBV12-4 to TRBJ1-1; D is unresolved. This CDR3 has 12 amino acids. CDR3 nucleotide sequence: TGTGCCAGCAGTCACCCGAACAGTGAAGCTTTCTTT. This gives the protein CASSHPNSEAFF.

The J gene is TRBJ1-2, the V gene TRBV4-3; tentatively, D is TRBD1 (6 bases). The CDR3 has 16 residues. Trimming removed 1 base from V and 5 bases from J, with 17 bases in between. Germline V gene lookup returns CDR1 LGHNA and CDR2 YSLEER. In DNA, the CDR3 is TGCGCCAGCAGCCAAGCGACCGGGGGGGCGGTTTATGGCTACACCTTC. Amino acid sequence: CASSQATGGAVYGYTF.

A remark on this clone: One junction end disagrees with the germline gene, perhaps due to a read error. J is TRBJ2-6 and V is TRBV20-1; 9 bases are a match to TRBD2. Germline V gives CDR1 DFQATT, CDR2 SNEGSKA (reference sequence). This CDR3 is 16 amino acids long. The CDR3 is CRASAGGDSGANVLTF. The CDR3, as DNA: TGCCGTGCTAGTGCGGGGGGGGACTCTGGGGCCAACGTCCTGACTTTC.

This chain uses TRBV28 with TRBJ1-1, with 9 bases that match TRBD1. The CDR3 extends over 15 amino acids. Germline CDR1 reads MDHEN; CDR2 reads SYDVKM. With V trimmed by 6 bases and J by 3 bases, 8 bases remained unmatched. The CDR3 here is CASRTTGGSHTEAFF. CDR3 nucleotides: TGTGCCAGCAGAACGACAGGGGGATCCCACACTGAAGCTTTCTTT.

The chain has TRBV3-1 (or the pseudogene TRBV3-2) and TRBJ2-3; possible D gene TRBD1, 5 bases. Trimming removed 1 base from V and 6 bases from J, with 11 bases in between. Germline V gives CDR1 LGHDT, CDR2 YNNKEL (reference sequence). This CDR3 is 14 amino acids long. The CDR3 DNA reads as TGTGCCAGCAGCCAAGTCTCGCAGGGCGATACGCAGTATTTT. It yields the protein CASSQVSQGDTQYF.

The rearrangement uses TRBV5-1 and TRBJ2-7, with 8 bases fitting TRBD1. J was trimmed by 3 bases and V by 2 bases; bases with no gene match: 13. CDR1 is SGHRS, CDR2 YFSETQ, per germline. The CDR3 runs to 17 residues. CDR3 region: CASSFGQGGLMGYEQYF. The CDR3 nucleotides read TGCGCCAGCAGCTTTGGACAGGGTGGGTTGATGGGCTACGAGCAGTACTTC.

V and J are TRBV7-2 and TRBJ2-7, with 7 bases matching TRBD2. V dropped 3 bases and J dropped 7; count of bases not matched to a gene: 9. CDR1 is SGHTA, CDR2 FQGNSA, per germline. The CDR3 spans 14 residues. CDR3 coding DNA: TGTGCCAGCAGCTTCCCCCCAAGGGGAGGGGAGCAGTACTTC. Its translation is CASSFPPRGGEQYF.

The chain recombines TRBV2 with TRBJ2-1, with 11 bases lining up with TRBD1. Trimming cost V 6 bases and J 4 bases; bases outside gene matches: 5. Germline CDR1 reads SNHLY; CDR2 reads FYNNEI. This CDR3 is 15 amino acids long. The CDR3 bases are TGTGCCAGCAGGGACAGGGGGCCGGTTTACAATGAGCAGTTCTTC. Encoded protein: CASRDRGPVYNEQFF.

V is TRBV6-5 and J is TRBJ2-5; weak D call: TRBD2 (7 bases). Germline lookup yields CDR1 MNHEY and CDR2 SVGAGI. The ends were cut back, 0 bases at V and 5 bases at J, with 16 bases in the middle. CDR3 length equals 16 residues. CDR3 sequence reads: CASSYSVPGGFETQYF. CDR3 coding DNA: TGTGCCAGCAGTTACTCTGTTCCGGGGGGCTTTGAGACCCAGTACTTC.

This clone appeared a single time. This rearrangement joins TRBV4-2 to TRBJ2-3; 11 positions match TRBD2. CDR3 length equals 16 residues. J was trimmed by 0 bases and V by 3 bases; bases with no gene match: 2. CDR1 and CDR2 from the germline V gene are LGHNA and YNFKEQ. In nucleotides, the CDR3 is TGTGCCAGCAGCCAGGGACTAGCGGACAGCACAGATACGCAGTATTTT. This sequence encodes CASSQGLADSTDTQYF.

CDR3: CASSGQGAPGELFF. The CDR3 coding sequence is TGTGCCAGCAGTGGACAGGGGGCTCCCGGGGAGCTGTTTTTT. This rearrangement joins TRBV9 to TRBJ2-2, with 11 bases fitting TRBD1. Per germline, CDR1 SGDLS and CDR2 YYNGEE. The V and J ends lost 5 bases and 6 bases, in that order; junction bases with no gene match: 3. This CDR3 is built from 14 residues.

This clone was seen just once. The chain links TRBV2 to TRBJ1-2, with a weak D call TRBD1 (5 bases). V was pared by 4 bases and J by 3 bases, with 21 bases between. CDR1 is SNHLY, CDR2 FYNNEI, per germline. The CDR3 is 17 amino acids. CDR3 in DNA: TGTGCCAGCAGTGGGGGTGACAGCCCTAAATCTTACTATGGCTACACCTTC. Its translation: CASSGGDSPKSYYGYTF.

The V call is TRBV5-1, the J call TRBJ2-3; D remains unclear. V was clipped by 1 base and J by 0 bases, with 9 bases between them. Germline V gives CDR1 SGHRS, CDR2 YFSETQ. The CDR3 length is 15 residues. In nucleotides, the CDR3 is TGCGCCAGCAGCTTGCGCGGCACTAGCACAGATACGCAGTATTTT. Residues: CASSLRGTSTDTQYF.

The rearrangement joins TRBV2 to TRBJ1-2, with 9 bases fitting TRBD1. Germline-derived CDR1 and CDR2 are SNHLY and FYNNEI. The V and J ends lost 2 bases and 4 bases, in that order; junction bases with no gene match: 2. The CDR3 extends over 14 amino acids. For the CDR3, the DNA is TGTGCCAGCAGTGAAAGACAGGGGGGCTATGGCTACACCTTC. Protein: CASSERQGGYGYTF.

The chain couples TRBV19 to TRBJ1-5; a possible D gene is TRBD1 (6 bases). The CDR3 runs 18 residues. Germline CDR1 reads LNHDA; CDR2 reads SQIVND (reference sequence). V was clipped by 3 bases and J by 2 bases, with 20 bases between them. This chain's CDR3 is CASSIHRSGGRGNQPQHF. The DNA for the CDR3 is TGTGCCAGTAGTATCCATCGTTCGGGGGGGCGGGGCAATCAGCCCCAGCATTTT.

The chain combines TRBV6-1 with TRBJ2-7; D remains unclear. Trimming took off 2 bases at V and 2 bases at J, with 13 bases between the two ends. Germline values: CDR1 MNHNS, CDR2 SASEGT. The CDR3 covers 15 residues. The CDR3 nucleotides are TGTGCCAGCAGTGAATGGGCAGCTTCCCCCTACGAGCAGTACTTC. It is translated as CASSEWAASPYEQYF.

The chain joins TRBV7-9 to TRBJ2-7, with TRBD1 as a possible D gene (6 bases). Germline values: CDR1 SEHNR, CDR2 FQNEAQ (reference sequence). The length of the CDR3 is 13 residues. The V end was cut by 4 bases, the J end by 1 base, with 8 bases between. CDR3 residues: CASSSGQSYEQYF. The CDR3 coding sequence is TGTGCCAGCAGCTCCGGACAGTCCTACGAGCAGTACTTC.

The chain links TRBV4-1 to TRBJ1-1; possible D gene TRBD1, 6 bases. The V gene lost 0 bases and the J gene lost 7 bases, with 12 bases spanning the gap. The CDR3 has 14 amino acids. Germline CDR1 is MGHRA and CDR2 is YSYEKL. This CDR3 reads CASSQDSGADEAFF. The CDR3, as DNA: TGCGCCAGCAGCCAAGATTCAGGGGCCGATGAAGCTTTCTTT.